This entry features one T cell receptor beta chain sequence. CDR1 SEHNR and CDR2 FQNEAQ come from the germline V gene (reference sequence). With V trimmed by 4 bases and J by 3 bases, 5 bases remained unmatched. This CDR3 is built from 16 residues. Recovery among Cohort 3 donors was established by two negative PCRs, clearance, or symptom resolution. This sample is part of a study of blood T cell repertoires in COVID-19. Study as a whole: Sample material is recorded as cDNA or gDNA derived from T cells, B-cell-depleted T cells, or PBMCs.

TCRdb keeps only in-frame clones here, not all; method: immunoSEQ multiplex PCR. The table shows some 350,000 clones, with 80% to 90% occurring only once. The source is a man aged 30 to 45 who had recovered from COVID-19. The chain carries TRBV7-9 and TRBJ2-2; 10 bases map to TRBD2. Sequenced material: PBMCs or T cells enriched from blood (not recorded which). In DNA form, the CDR3 reads TGTGCCAGCAGCTACAGGCTAGCGGGGGACACCGGGGAGCTGTTTTTT. As protein: CASSYRLAGDTGELFF.